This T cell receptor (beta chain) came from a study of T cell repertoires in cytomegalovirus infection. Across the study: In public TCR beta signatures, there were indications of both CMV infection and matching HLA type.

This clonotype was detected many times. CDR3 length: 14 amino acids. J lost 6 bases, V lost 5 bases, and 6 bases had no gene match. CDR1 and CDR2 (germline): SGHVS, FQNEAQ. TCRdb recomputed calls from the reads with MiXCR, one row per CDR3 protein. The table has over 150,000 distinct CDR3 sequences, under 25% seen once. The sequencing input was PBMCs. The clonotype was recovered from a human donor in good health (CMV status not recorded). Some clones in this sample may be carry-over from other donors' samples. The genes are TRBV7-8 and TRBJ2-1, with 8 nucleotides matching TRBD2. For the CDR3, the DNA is TGTGCCAGCAGCCGGGGGGGGACTAGCAATGAGCAGTTCTTC. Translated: CASSRGGTSNEQFF. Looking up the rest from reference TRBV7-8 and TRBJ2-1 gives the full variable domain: GAGVSQSPRYKVAKRGQDVALRCDPISGHVSLFWYQQALGQGPEFLTYFQNEAQLDKSGLPSDRFFAERPEGSVSTLKIQRTQQEDSAVYLCASSRGGTSNEQFFGPGTRLTVL.